A few counts support the clone carrying this TCR beta chain. Its antigen is undetermined. CDR1 is SGHAT, CDR2 FQNNGV, per germline. The CDR3 sequence is 15 residues long. V was shortened by 5 bases and J by 0 bases, with 11 bases between the two germline ends. The data originate from a study of CD8+ T cells in alopecia areata. Study-wide results and limits: It was observed that many expanded lesional clones persisted in scalp and blood during tofacitinib.

Treatment reported: oral pan-JAK inhibitor, 5-10 mg twice daily. In each case, RNA was isolated and then reverse transcribed into cDNA as the sequencing template. TCRdb's copy holds only in-frame clones and misses some; the assay was immunoSEQ multiplex PCR. Of over 70,000 clones listed, around two thirds are singletons. The receptor was derived from a human donor with alopecia areata. The rearrangement uses TRBV11-2 and TRBJ1-5; no definite D call. The source was CD8+ T cells sorted from blood, collected at week 24, from a patient treated with tofacitinib. DNA for the CDR3: TGTGCCAGCAGCCTTGGCGTAAATAGCAATCAGCCCCAGCATTTT. Translation: CASSLGVNSNQPQHF.